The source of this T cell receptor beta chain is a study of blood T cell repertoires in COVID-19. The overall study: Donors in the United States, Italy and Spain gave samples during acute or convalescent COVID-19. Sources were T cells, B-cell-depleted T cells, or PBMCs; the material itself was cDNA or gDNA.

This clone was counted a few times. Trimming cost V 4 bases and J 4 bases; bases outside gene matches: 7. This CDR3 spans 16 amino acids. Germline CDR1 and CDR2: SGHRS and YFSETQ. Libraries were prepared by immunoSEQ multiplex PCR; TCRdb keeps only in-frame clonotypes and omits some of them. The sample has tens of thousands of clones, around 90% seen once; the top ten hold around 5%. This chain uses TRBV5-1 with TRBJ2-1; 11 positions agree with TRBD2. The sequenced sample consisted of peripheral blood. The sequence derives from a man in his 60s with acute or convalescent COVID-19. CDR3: CASSGPGTSGYNEQFF. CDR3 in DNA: TGCGCCAGCAGCGGTCCCGGGACTAGCGGTTACAATGAGCAGTTCTTC.